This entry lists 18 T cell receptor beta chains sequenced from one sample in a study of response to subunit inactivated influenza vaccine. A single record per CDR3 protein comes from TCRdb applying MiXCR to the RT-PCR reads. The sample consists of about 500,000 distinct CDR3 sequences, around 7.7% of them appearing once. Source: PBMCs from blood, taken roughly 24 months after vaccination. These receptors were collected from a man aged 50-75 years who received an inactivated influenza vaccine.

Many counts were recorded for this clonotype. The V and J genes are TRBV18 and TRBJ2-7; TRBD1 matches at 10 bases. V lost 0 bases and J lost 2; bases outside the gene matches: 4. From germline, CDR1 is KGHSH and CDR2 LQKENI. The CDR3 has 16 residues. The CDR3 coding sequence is TGTGCCAGCTCACCACCCGGGACAGGGGCCACCTACGAGCAGTACTTC. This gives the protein CASSPPGTGATYEQYF.

The CDR3 spells CSVERAYGYTF. CDR3 bases: TGCAGCGTTGAGAGAGCCTATGGCTACACCTTC. The rearrangement uses TRBV29-1 and TRBJ1-2; D is unresolved. Germline V gene data show CDR1 as SQVTM and CDR2 as ANQGSEA. This CDR3 spans 11 amino acids. V shed 3 bases and J shed 4 bases, with 6 bases lying between them.

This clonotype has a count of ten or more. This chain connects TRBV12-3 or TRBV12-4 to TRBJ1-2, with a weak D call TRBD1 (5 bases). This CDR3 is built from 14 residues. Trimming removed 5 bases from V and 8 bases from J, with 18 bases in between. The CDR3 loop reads CASSHRDYFVGYTF. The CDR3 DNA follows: TGTGCCAGCAGTCATCGGGACTATTTTGTCGGCTACACCTTC.

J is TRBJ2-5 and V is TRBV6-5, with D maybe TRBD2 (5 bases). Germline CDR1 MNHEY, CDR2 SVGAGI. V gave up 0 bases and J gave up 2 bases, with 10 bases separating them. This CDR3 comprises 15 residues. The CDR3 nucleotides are TGTGCCAGCAGTTACTCGAGGGCTAGGCAAGAGACCCAGTACTTC. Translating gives CASSYSRARQETQYF.

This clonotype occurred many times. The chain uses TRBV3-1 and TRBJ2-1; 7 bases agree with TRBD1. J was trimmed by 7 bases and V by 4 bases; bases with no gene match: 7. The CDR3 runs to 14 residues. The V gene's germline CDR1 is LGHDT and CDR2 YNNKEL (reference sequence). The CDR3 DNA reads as TGTGCCAGCAGCCGAGGGGGCTCTACGAATGAGCAGTTCTTC. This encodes CASSRGGSTNEQFF.

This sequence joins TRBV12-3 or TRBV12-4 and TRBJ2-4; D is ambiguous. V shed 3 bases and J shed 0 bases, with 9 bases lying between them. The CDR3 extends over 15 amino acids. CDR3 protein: CASSLFALAKNIQYF. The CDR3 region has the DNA TGTGCCAGCAGTTTGTTCGCTTTAGCCAAAAACATTCAGTACTTC.

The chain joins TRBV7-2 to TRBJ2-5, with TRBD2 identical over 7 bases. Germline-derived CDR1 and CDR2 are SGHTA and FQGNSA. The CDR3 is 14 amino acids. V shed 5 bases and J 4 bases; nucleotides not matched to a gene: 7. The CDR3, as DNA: TGTGCCAGCAGCGCCGGACTAGGCGGAGAGACCCAGTACTTC. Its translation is CASSAGLGGETQYF. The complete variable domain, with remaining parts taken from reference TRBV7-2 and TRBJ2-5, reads GAGVSQSPSNKVTEKGKDVELRCDPISGHTALYWYRQSLGQGLEFLIYFQGNSAPDKSGLPSDRFSAERTGGSVSTLTIQRTQQEDSAVYLCASSAGLGGETQYFGPGTRLLVL.

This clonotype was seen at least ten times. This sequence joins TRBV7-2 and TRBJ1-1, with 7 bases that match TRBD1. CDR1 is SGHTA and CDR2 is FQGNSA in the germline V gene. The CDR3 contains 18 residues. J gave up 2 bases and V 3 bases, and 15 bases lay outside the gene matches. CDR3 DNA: TGTGCCAGCAGCTTCAGCATATTCCGGACAGGCGTAAACACTGAAGCTTTCTTT. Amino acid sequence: CASSFSIFRTGVNTEAFF.

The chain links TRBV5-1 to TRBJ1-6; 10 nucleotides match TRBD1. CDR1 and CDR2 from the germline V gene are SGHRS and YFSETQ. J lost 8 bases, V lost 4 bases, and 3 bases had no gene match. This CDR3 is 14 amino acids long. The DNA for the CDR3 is TGCGCCAGCAGCCTCGGGACAGGGGATTCACCCCTCCACTTT. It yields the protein CASSLGTGDSPLHF.

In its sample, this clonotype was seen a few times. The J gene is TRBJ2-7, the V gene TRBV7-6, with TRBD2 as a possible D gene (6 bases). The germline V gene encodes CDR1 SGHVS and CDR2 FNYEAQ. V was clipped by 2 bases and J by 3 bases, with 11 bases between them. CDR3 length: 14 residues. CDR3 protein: CASSLFGGGYEQYF. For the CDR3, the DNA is TGTGCCAGCAGCTTATTCGGGGGAGGCTACGAGCAGTACTTC.

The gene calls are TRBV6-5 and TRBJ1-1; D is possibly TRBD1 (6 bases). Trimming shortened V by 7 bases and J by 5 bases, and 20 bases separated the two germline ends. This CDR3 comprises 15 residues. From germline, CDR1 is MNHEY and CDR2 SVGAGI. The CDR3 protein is CASTSPPPGVTEAFF. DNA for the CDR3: TGTGCCAGCACTTCCCCCCCCCCAGGGGTAACTGAAGCTTTCTTT.

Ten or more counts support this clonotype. The chain's CDR3 is CASSFGPQETQYF. Written as DNA, the CDR3 is TGTGCCAGCAGCTTTGGGCCTCAAGAGACCCAGTACTTC. The J gene is TRBJ2-5, the V gene TRBV7-2; D not resolved. V lost 3 bases, J lost 2 bases, and 7 bases lay in between. Germline loops: CDR1 SGHTA, CDR2 FQGNSA. The CDR3 has 13 amino acids. The whole variable domain, filled in from reference TRBV7-2 and TRBJ2-5, reads GAGVSQSPSNKVTEKGKDVELRCDPISGHTALYWYRQSLGQGLEFLIYFQGNSAPDKSGLPSDRFSAERTGGSVSTLTIQRTQQEDSAVYLCASSFGPQETQYFGPGTRLLVL.

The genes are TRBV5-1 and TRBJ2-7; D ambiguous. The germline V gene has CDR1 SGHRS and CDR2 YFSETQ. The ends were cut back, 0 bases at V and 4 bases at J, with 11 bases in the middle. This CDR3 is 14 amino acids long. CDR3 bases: TGCGCCAGCAGCTTGGCCCTGGTGGGTTACGAGCAGTACTTC. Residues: CASSLALVGYEQYF.

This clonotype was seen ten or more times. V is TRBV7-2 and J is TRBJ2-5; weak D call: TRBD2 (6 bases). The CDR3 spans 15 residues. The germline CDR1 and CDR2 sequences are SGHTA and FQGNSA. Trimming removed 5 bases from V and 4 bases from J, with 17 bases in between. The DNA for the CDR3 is TGTGCCAGCAGCCTCCAAACGGGAGCCCGAGAGACCCAGTACTTC. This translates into CASSLQTGARETQYF.

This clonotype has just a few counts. The CDR3 sequence is CAWSAGVSYEQYF. DNA of the CDR3: TGTGCCTGGAGTGCAGGGGTGAGCTACGAGCAGTACTTC. V is TRBV30 and J is TRBJ2-7; TRBD1 might be the D (6 bases). Germline V gene data show CDR1 as GTSNPN and CDR2 as SVGIG (reference sequence). The V end lost 1 base, the J end lost 3 bases, and 10 bases lay between the germline ends. This CDR3 is 13 amino acids long.

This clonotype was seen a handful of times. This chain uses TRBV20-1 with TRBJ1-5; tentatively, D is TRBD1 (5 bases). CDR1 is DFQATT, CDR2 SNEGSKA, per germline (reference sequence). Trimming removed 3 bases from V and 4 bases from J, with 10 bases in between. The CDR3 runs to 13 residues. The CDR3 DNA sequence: TGCAGTGCTAGGACAGCCCTAAATCAGCCCCAGCATTTT. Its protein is CSARTALNQPQHF.

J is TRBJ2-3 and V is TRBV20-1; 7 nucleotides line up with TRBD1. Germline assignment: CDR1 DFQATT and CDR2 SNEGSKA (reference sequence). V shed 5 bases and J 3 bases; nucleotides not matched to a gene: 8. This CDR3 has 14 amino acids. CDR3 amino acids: CSAAQGVITDTQYF. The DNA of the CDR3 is TGCAGTGCTGCCCAGGGGGTTATAACAGATACGCAGTATTTT.

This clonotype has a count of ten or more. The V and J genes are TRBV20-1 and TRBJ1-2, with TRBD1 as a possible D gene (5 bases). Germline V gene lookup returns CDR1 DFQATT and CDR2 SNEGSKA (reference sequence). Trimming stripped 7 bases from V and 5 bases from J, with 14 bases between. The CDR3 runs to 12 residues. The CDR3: CSVTTTVYGYTF. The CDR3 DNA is TGCAGTGTGACCACGACAGTTTATGGCTACACCTTC.